These 19 T cell receptor beta chains came from one sample sequenced in a study of cytomegalovirus exposure and HLA in healthy donors. The PCR had 60 Vbeta and 13 Jbeta primers. Profiling relied on immunoSEQ multiplex PCR, and the TCRdb table lists in-frame clones only, not all of them. This table holds approximately 150,000 clones, approximately 86% found once. The sample consisted of PBMCs. The receptor source for this set is a woman in her thirties or forties in good health and CMV-seronegative.

The chain couples TRBV27 to TRBJ2-5; 10 nucleotides line up with TRBD2. Germline CDR1 and CDR2: MNHEY and SMNVEV (reference sequence). The V and J ends lost 6 bases and 4 bases, in that order; junction bases with no gene match: 17. This CDR3 region has 18 residues. The CDR3 DNA follows: TGTGCCAGCAGCTTGACTGGGAATAGCGGGAGGAACCGAGAGACCCAGTACTTC. It translates to CASSLTGNSGRNRETQYF.

The chain carries TRBV11-2 and TRBJ2-5, with 9 bases that match TRBD2. Germline V gene data show CDR1 as SGHAT and CDR2 as FQNNGV. There are 16 residues in the CDR3. The V gene end was trimmed by 4 bases and the J gene end by 2 bases; junction bases not matched to a gene: 8. CDR3 region: CASSYGLALPQETQYF. CDR3 nucleotides: TGTGCCAGCAGCTACGGACTAGCGCTGCCTCAAGAGACCCAGTACTTC.

V and J are TRBV27 and TRBJ2-5, with D hard to call. The length of the CDR3 is 13 residues. V was shortened by 8 bases and J by 0 bases, with 10 bases between the two germline ends. Germline CDR1 MNHEY, CDR2 SMNVEV (reference sequence). CDR3 bases: TGTGCCAGCGTCCCAGCGAACCAAGAGACCCAGTACTTC. Its translation is CASVPANQETQYF.

A note on this clone: The junction and the germline gene differ at one end; a read error may be behind it. The rearrangement uses TRBV7-9 and TRBJ1-1, with D maybe TRBD1 (5 bases). The CDR3 spans 14 residues. In germline, CDR1 is SEHNR, CDR2 FQNEAQ (reference sequence). DNA of the CDR3: TGTTCCAGCAGCTTGGAGGGGCTGAGGACTGAAGCTTTCTTT. Protein product: CSSSLEGLRTEAFF.

The CDR3 coding sequence is TGTGCCAGCAGCTTAGCGACACTAGCGGCTCGAGCCAAAAACATTCAGTACTTC. Encoded protein: CASSLATLAARAKNIQYF. V usage is TRBV7-9 and J usage is TRBJ2-4, with 8 bases aligning to TRBD2. The germline V gene encodes CDR1 SEHNR and CDR2 FQNEAQ (reference sequence). The V gene end was trimmed by 0 bases and the J gene end by 0 bases; junction bases not matched to a gene: 7. The CDR3 consists of 18 residues.

The chain recombines TRBV27 with TRBJ2-7, with a possible D match to TRBD2 (5 bases). Germline assignment: CDR1 MNHEY and CDR2 SMNVEV (reference sequence). V was cut by 7 bases and J by 1 base, with 8 bases left in between. The CDR3 has 12 amino acids. The CDR3 nucleotides read TGTGCCAGCAAGGAGGCTTCCTACGAGCAGTACTTC. Residues: CASKEASYEQYF.

The rearrangement links TRBV9 to TRBJ2-3; 10 bases are a match to TRBD2. The CDR3 has 16 amino acids. Germline assignment: CDR1 SGDLS and CDR2 YYNGEE. The V segment lost 3 bases and the J segment 6 bases; nucleotides outside the gene matches: 10. CDR3 in amino acids: CASSARIAGGSDTQYF. Here the CDR3 DNA reads TGTGCCAGCAGCGCCAGAATAGCGGGAGGATCGGATACGCAGTATTTT.

As concerns this clone: The same CDR3 also results from other DNA sequences found in this sample. The chain employs TRBV6-6 and TRBJ1-1, with TRBD1 as a possible D gene (5 bases). This CDR3 contains 15 residues. Between the trimmed V and J ends, which lost 0 bases and 2 bases, there was a span of 10 bases. The germline CDR1 and CDR2 sequences are MNHNY and SVGAGI (reference sequence). CDR3 sequence: CASSYSRQSNTEAFF. The CDR3 DNA reads as TGTGCCAGCAGTTACTCGAGACAGTCCAACACTGAAGCTTTCTTT.

The chain carries TRBV7-6 and TRBJ2-1; D may be TRBD2 (6 bases). Germline CDR1 SGHVS, CDR2 FNYEAQ. The CDR3 loop spans 15 amino acids. Trimming took off 1 base at V and 8 bases at J, with 15 bases between the two ends. CDR3 in amino acids: CASSLGGGVADEQFF. CDR3 nucleotides: TGTGCCAGCAGCTTAGGCGGCGGGGTGGCGGATGAGCAGTTCTTC.

This rearrangement joins TRBV6-5 to TRBJ2-5; TRBD2 matches 9 bases. The DNA end is a closer match to TRBJ2-7, so the J assignment may be wrong. Germline loops: CDR1 MNHEY, CDR2 SVGAGI. This CDR3 is built from 15 residues. The CDR3 DNA reads TGTGCCAGCAGTTACTCGCCTAGCGGGACTTACGAGCAGTACTTC. Translated: CASSYSPSGTYEQYF.

The rearrangement uses TRBV11-3 and TRBJ1-2, with D perhaps matching TRBD1 (5 bases). The CDR3 is made up of 12 amino acids. In germline, CDR1 is SGHNT, CDR2 YENEEA. Trimming shortened V by 5 bases and J by 5 bases, and 9 bases separated the two germline ends. CDR3 nucleotides: TGTGCCAGCAGCGTATCAGGGTATGGCTACACCTTC. Amino acid sequence: CASSVSGYGYTF.

The chain links TRBV7-9 to TRBJ2-2; no definite D call. Trimming removed 2 bases at V and 1 base at J, with 8 bases between. Germline CDR1 SEHNR, CDR2 FQNEAQ (reference sequence). The CDR3 covers 15 residues. DNA of the CDR3: TGTGCCAGCAGCTTAAGTTCACAGAACACCGGGGAGCTGTTTTTT. Translated, it gives CASSLSSQNTGELFF.

The J gene is TRBJ1-5, the V gene TRBV25-1; 7 positions match TRBD1. CDR3 length: 15 residues. Trimming at V came to 1 base and at J to 6 bases, leaving 6 bases not matched to a gene. Looked up from germline, CDR1 is MGHDK and CDR2 is SYGVNS. The CDR3 coding sequence is TGTGCCAGCAGTGAATCTGGGGGACAGTCTCAGCCCCAGCATTTT. As protein: CASSESGGQSQPQHF.

This chain links TRBV28 with TRBJ2-3, with 8 nucleotides matching TRBD2. CDR3 size: 15 residues. With V trimmed by 8 bases and J by 2 bases, 9 bases remained unmatched. The V gene's germline CDR1 is MDHEN and CDR2 SYDVKM. The CDR3 protein is CASLGTSGYTDTQYF. The CDR3 coding sequence is TGTGCCAGCCTTGGAACTAGCGGATACACAGATACGCAGTATTTT.

This clone has only one observation. V is TRBV5-1 and J is TRBJ2-2; tentative D call: TRBD1 (6 bases). This CDR3 has 14 residues. V was clipped by 4 bases and J by 2 bases, with 9 bases between them. CDR1 and CDR2 (germline): SGHRS, YFSETQ. The CDR3 sequence is CASSRDINTGELFF. CDR3 in DNA: TGCGCCAGCAGCCGGGACATAAACACCGGGGAGCTGTTTTTT. Based on the CDR3 plus reference TRBV5-1 and TRBJ2-2, the full variable domain is KAGVTQTPRYLIKTRGQQVTLSCSPISGHRSVSWYQQTPGQGLQFLFEYFSETQRNKGNFPGRFSGRQFSNSRSEMNVSTLELGDSALYLCASSRDINTGELFFGEGSRLTVL.

On this clone: Its ends do not fully match the called genes, so a read error is possible. The V and J genes are TRBV7-9 and TRBJ1-4; tentatively, D is TRBD1 (5 bases). CDR3 length: 15 amino acids. Germline CDR1 is SEHNR and CDR2 is FQNEAQ (reference sequence). The CDR3 sequence is CSSSSHKGFNEKLFF. CDR3 coding DNA: TGTTCCAGCAGCTCCCATAAGGGGTTTAATGAAAAACTGTTTTTT.

The V gene is TRBV27, the J gene TRBJ1-4; no definite D call. V was shortened by 8 bases and J by 5 bases, with 6 bases between the two germline ends. The CDR3 contains 11 residues. In germline, CDR1 is MNHEY, CDR2 SMNVEV (reference sequence). CDR3 sequence (DNA): TGTGCCAGCGGGCGAAATGAAAAACTGTTTTTT. Protein product: CASGRNEKLFF.

This chain links TRBV4-1 with TRBJ2-5; D uncertain. Per germline, CDR1 MGHRA and CDR2 YSYEKL. V gave up 2 bases and J gave up 1 base, with 5 bases separating them. The CDR3 is 13 residues long. The CDR3 region is CASSQHGQETQYF. The CDR3 bases are TGCGCCAGCAGCCAACACGGCCAAGAGACCCAGTACTTC.

The chain employs TRBV7-9 and TRBJ2-7; 8 positions agree with TRBD1. The germline CDR1 and CDR2 sequences are SEHNR and FQNEAQ (reference sequence). V lost 5 bases, J lost 6 bases, and 9 bases stayed unmatched. This CDR3 is built from 14 residues. The CDR3 sequence: CASSLGGQEGEQYF. The DNA of the CDR3 is TGTGCCAGCAGCCTCGGGGGACAGGAAGGCGAGCAGTACTTC.